Shown below are 28 T cell receptor beta chains from a single sample sequenced in a study of blood T cell repertoires in COVID-19. Sequenced by immunoSEQ multiplex PCR; TCRdb stores in-frame clones only, minus some. Here the sample spans more than 250,000 clones, roughly 87% being singletons. Material: peripheral blood. The source of these receptors is a man aged 50 or older with active or convalescent COVID-19.

The chain couples TRBV7-2 to TRBJ2-2; D uncertain. Deletions cut 2 bases from V and 7 bases from J, with 11 bases between. CDR1 is SGHTA, CDR2 FQGNSA, per germline. CDR3 length: 14 amino acids. CDR3 in DNA: TGTGCCAGCAGCTTACTTCCAGCGTACGGGGAGCTGTTTTTT. It specifies CASSLLPAYGELFF.

CDR3 DNA sequence: TGTGCCAGCAGCTTAGGTCGCACTGAAGCTTTCTTT. Amino acid sequence: CASSLGRTEAFF. The chain has TRBV7-8 and TRBJ1-1; D uncertain. This CDR3 comprises 12 residues. CDR1 is SGHVS and CDR2 is FQNEAQ in the germline V gene. Trimming took 1 base from V and 4 from J, leaving 4 bases between them.

CDR3 protein: CASSLGTNSYNEQFF. The CDR3 DNA reads as TGTGCCAGCAGCCTCGGGACTAACTCTTACAATGAGCAGTTCTTC. The chain joins TRBV4-2 to TRBJ2-1, with 7 bases aligning to TRBD2. V lost 4 bases and J lost 4; bases outside the gene matches: 7. This CDR3 has 15 residues. Germline lookup yields CDR1 LGHNA and CDR2 YNFKEQ.

The chain combines TRBV19 with TRBJ2-1; the match to TRBD2 covers 7 bases. There are 16 residues in the CDR3. Germline CDR1 reads LNHDA; CDR2 reads SQIVND (reference sequence). Germline trimming cut 2 bases from V and 3 bases from J; bases unmatched to any gene: 7. CDR3: CASSILGRAFYNEQFF. In DNA form, the CDR3 reads TGTGCCAGTAGTATACTTGGGAGGGCCTTCTACAATGAGCAGTTCTTC.

This clone was counted only a few times. The J gene is TRBJ2-7, the V gene TRBV30; weak D call: TRBD1 (5 bases). Trimming left V 2 bases short and J 0 bases short, with 8 bases between. The CDR3 consists of 13 residues. Germline CDR1 and CDR2: GTSNPN and SVGIG (reference sequence). This CDR3 is CAWSRQSSYEQYF. DNA of the CDR3: TGTGCCTGGAGTCGACAGAGCTCCTACGAGCAGTACTTC.

This chain joins TRBV5-4 and TRBJ1-1; 9 bases line up with TRBD1. The V segment lost 4 bases and the J segment 4 bases; nucleotides outside the gene matches: 5. Germline loops: CDR1 SGHNT, CDR2 YYREEE (reference sequence). The CDR3 has 14 amino acids. In nucleotides, the CDR3 is TGTGCCAGCAGCGGGGACAGGGTCGCCACTGAAGCTTTCTTT. Amino acid sequence: CASSGDRVATEAFF.

This clone occurred once. The J gene is TRBJ2-7, the V gene TRBV7-6; 7 bases align to TRBD2. Germline V gene data show CDR1 as SGHVS and CDR2 as FNYEAQ. The CDR3 extends over 14 amino acids. Unmatched junction bases numbered 5, after V lost 0 bases and J lost 6 bases. The CDR3 sequence: CASSLAGGSAEQYF. The DNA for the CDR3 is TGTGCCAGCAGCTTAGCGGGGGGGAGCGCCGAGCAGTACTTC.

This chain links TRBV7-6 with TRBJ2-2; 9 bases are a match to TRBD2. The CDR3 sequence is 16 residues long. J lost 5 bases, V lost 1 base, and 5 bases had no gene match. Germline V CDR1 and CDR2: SGHVS, FNYEAQ. CDR3 in amino acids: CASSLGAREGTGELFF. The CDR3 DNA reads TGTGCCAGCAGCTTAGGCGCGCGGGAGGGGACCGGGGAGCTGTTTTTT.

The chain joins TRBV9 to TRBJ2-1; D is possibly TRBD2 (6 bases). The V end lost 3 bases, the J end lost 5 bases, and 15 bases lay between the germline ends. The CDR3 consists of 15 residues. Germline CDR1 and CDR2: SGDLS and YYNGEE. CDR3 region: CASSGGIRTNNEQFF. The CDR3 nucleotides read TGTGCCAGCAGCGGAGGGATCAGGACTAACAATGAGCAGTTCTTC.

The chain carries TRBV4-2 and TRBJ2-1; 12 bases fit TRBD2. Trimming removed 0 bases from V and 7 bases from J; junction bases left unmatched: 10. The length of the CDR3 is 18 residues. CDR1 is LGHNA and CDR2 is YNFKEQ in the germline V gene. The chain's CDR3 is CASSQDGLAGGPWNEQFF. The CDR3 coding sequence is TGTGCCAGCAGCCAAGATGGCCTAGCGGGGGGGCCTTGGAATGAGCAGTTCTTC.

The chain employs TRBV27 and TRBJ1-5, with 9 bases lining up with TRBD1. The germline CDR1 and CDR2 sequences are MNHEY and SMNVEV (reference sequence). CDR3 size: 14 residues. The J segment lost 6 bases and the V segment lost 6 bases, leaving 6 bases of the junction unmatched. The CDR3 here is CASRYRGLGQPQHF. The CDR3 bases are TGTGCCAGCAGGTACAGGGGGCTTGGTCAGCCCCAGCATTTT.

The rearrangement uses TRBV28 and TRBJ1-6; D not certain. The CDR3 totals 15 residues. Germline assignment: CDR1 MDHEN and CDR2 SYDVKM. Trimming took 2 bases from V and 3 from J, leaving 8 bases between them. The CDR3 reads CASSLPGGYNSPLHF. The CDR3 DNA follows: TGTGCCAGCAGTTTACCCGGAGGCTATAATTCACCCCTCCACTTT.

V usage is TRBV2 and J usage is TRBJ2-4, with 9 bases that match TRBD1. CDR1 is SNHLY and CDR2 is FYNNEI in the germline V gene. Germline trimming cut 7 bases from V and 1 base from J; bases unmatched to any gene: 5. CDR3 length: 15 amino acids. In DNA form, the CDR3 reads TGTGCCAGCATCAGGACAGGGGACGCCAAAAACATTCAGTACTTC. Its translation: CASIRTGDAKNIQYF.

This clone was recorded a few times. The V gene is TRBV4-2, the J gene TRBJ2-1, with a tentative D call TRBD2 (7 bases). Germline V gene lookup returns CDR1 LGHNA and CDR2 YNFKEQ. The CDR3 loop spans 18 amino acids. Trimming left V 4 bases short and J 0 bases short, with 19 bases between. Written as DNA, the CDR3 is TGTGCCAGCAGCCTCCAGAGGGGGGGCTATGACTCCTACAATGAGCAGTTCTTC. It specifies CASSLQRGGYDSYNEQFF.

This chain connects TRBV6-6 to TRBJ1-4; D gene uncertain. There are 12 residues in the CDR3. V lost 5 bases and J 8 bases, leaving 9 bases between the germline ends. Germline CDR1 is MNHNY and CDR2 is SVGAGI (reference sequence). The CDR3 DNA reads as TGTGCCAGCAGTCAGTCTAGCGAAAAACTGTTTTTT. This sequence encodes CASSQSSEKLFF.

The rearrangement joins TRBV9 to TRBJ2-5; no clear D. CDR1 is SGDLS and CDR2 is YYNGEE in the germline V gene. The V and J ends lost 3 bases and 0 bases respectively, with 9 bases between them. The CDR3 is 14 residues long. This CDR3 reads CASSGREDQETQYF. DNA for the CDR3: TGTGCCAGCAGCGGTCGTGAGGACCAAGAGACCCAGTACTTC.

This clone was observed a handful of times. The chain couples TRBV7-2 to TRBJ1-5; a possible D gene is TRBD1 (5 bases). This CDR3 has 14 amino acids. Trimming took 5 bases from V and 2 from J, leaving 10 bases between them. Germline V gene sequence: CDR1 SGHTA, CDR2 FQGNSA. This chain's CDR3 is CASSRWGGNQPQHF. The CDR3 DNA is TGTGCCAGCAGCCGTTGGGGGGGCAATCAGCCCCAGCATTTT.

In its sample, this clone was seen a few times. This rearrangement joins TRBV7-9 to TRBJ2-1, with 13 bases aligning to TRBD2. Trimming at V came to 4 bases and at J to 6 bases, leaving 3 bases not matched to a gene. This CDR3 is 15 amino acids long. The germline V gene has CDR1 SEHNR and CDR2 FQNEAQ (reference sequence). The CDR3 DNA follows: TGTGCCAGCAGCTCGGGACTAGCGGGGATCAATGAGCAGTTCTTC. Its translation: CASSSGLAGINEQFF.

The chain joins TRBV5-1 to TRBJ2-7, with D perhaps TRBD2 (7 bases). The CDR3 is made up of 17 amino acids. V shed 3 bases and J shed 3 bases, with 22 bases lying between them. CDR1 is SGHRS, CDR2 YFSETQ, per germline. DNA for the CDR3: TGCGCCAGCAGCTCCGAAGGGGGGGGCCGGTTGTTCTACGAGCAGTACTTC. Translation gives CASSSEGGGRLFYEQYF.

This sequence joins TRBV5-1 and TRBJ2-3; TRBD2 matches 9 bases. Germline V CDR1 and CDR2: SGHRS, YFSETQ. V dropped 1 base and J dropped 3; count of bases not matched to a gene: 6. The CDR3 sequence is 16 residues long. The CDR3: CASSLKAGGMTDTQYF. The DNA of the CDR3 is TGCGCCAGCAGCTTGAAAGCGGGAGGAATGACAGATACGCAGTATTTT.

The gene calls are TRBV6-5 and TRBJ2-7, with D possibly matching TRBD1 (5 bases). The CDR3 consists of 12 residues. CDR1 MNHEY and CDR2 SVGAGI come from the germline V gene. The CDR3 sequence: CASEGVNYEQYF. CDR3 DNA: TGTGCTAGTGAAGGGGTTAACTACGAGCAGTACTTC.

The V and J genes are TRBV10-1 and TRBJ2-5; TRBD1 is a possible D gene (6 bases). The germline V gene has CDR1 WNHNN and CDR2 SYGVQD (reference sequence). V shed 2 bases and J shed 3 bases, with 13 bases lying between them. This CDR3 has 15 amino acids. CDR3 amino acids: CASSEARGKEETQYF. In nucleotides, the CDR3 is TGCGCCAGCAGTGAGGCCAGGGGAAAGGAAGAGACCCAGTACTTC.

The V gene is TRBV3-1 (or the pseudogene TRBV3-2), the J gene TRBJ2-3, with TRBD2 matching 9 bases. The CDR3 totals 17 residues. The germline CDR1 and CDR2 sequences are LGHDT and YNNKEL (reference sequence). J was trimmed by 7 bases and V by 4 bases; bases with no gene match: 15. In nucleotides, the CDR3 is TGTGCCAGCAGCCGCCGCGGGGCGGGAGGGCCAATCAATACGCAGTATTTT. It yields the protein CASSRRGAGGPINTQYF.

The J gene is TRBJ2-2, the V gene TRBV7-6; D is perhaps TRBD1 (6 bases). Germline V CDR1 and CDR2: SGHVS, FNYEAQ. The CDR3 consists of 15 residues. Trimming took 0 bases from V and 2 from J, leaving 7 bases between them. The CDR3 sequence: CASSLAGANTGELFF. CDR3 nucleotide sequence: TGTGCCAGCAGCTTAGCGGGGGCCAACACCGGGGAGCTGTTTTTT.

V gene TRBV6-6 combines with J gene TRBJ1-3, with TRBD1 matching 10 bases. The CDR3 has 16 residues. Trimming took 5 bases from V and 4 from J; bases not matched to a gene: 8. CDR1 MNHNY and CDR2 SVGAGI come from the germline V gene (reference sequence). CDR3 sequence (DNA): TGTGCCAGCAGTCAGAGGGGACAGGGGACCGGAAACACCATATATTTT. It translates to CASSQRGQGTGNTIYF.

V usage is TRBV10-1 and J usage is TRBJ1-4; no clear D. The CDR3 length is 11 residues. V lost 5 bases and J lost 11, with 9 bases in between. CDR1 and CDR2 from the germline V gene are WNHNN and SYGVQD (reference sequence). The CDR3 DNA is TGCGCCAGCAGTATGGTGAGGAAACTGTTTTTT. This gives the protein CASSMVRKLFF.

J is TRBJ1-4 and V is TRBV5-1, with 7 bases lining up with TRBD1. CDR3 size: 14 residues. V lost 7 bases and J lost 3; bases outside the gene matches: 6. Germline V gene sequence: CDR1 SGHRS, CDR2 YFSETQ. The CDR3 protein is CASCRGEANEKLFF. CDR3 DNA: TGCGCCAGCTGCAGGGGGGAAGCTAATGAAAAACTGTTTTTT. Together with reference TRBV5-1 and TRBJ1-4, the CDR3 gives the full variable domain: KAGVTQTPRYLIKTRGQQVTLSCSPISGHRSVSWYQQTPGQGLQFLFEYFSETQRNKGNFPGRFSGRQFSNSRSEMNVSTLELGDSALYLCASCRGEANEKLFFGSGTQLSVL.

The V call is TRBV5-1, the J call TRBJ2-1; tentative D call: TRBD1 (6 bases). V was clipped by 4 bases and J by 0 bases, with 20 bases between them. From germline, CDR1 is SGHRS and CDR2 YFSETQ. The CDR3 spans 18 residues. The CDR3 bases are TGCGCCAGCAGCCTGCAAACACCTGGACAGAGCTCCTACAATGAGCAGTTCTTC. Its translation is CASSLQTPGQSSYNEQFF.